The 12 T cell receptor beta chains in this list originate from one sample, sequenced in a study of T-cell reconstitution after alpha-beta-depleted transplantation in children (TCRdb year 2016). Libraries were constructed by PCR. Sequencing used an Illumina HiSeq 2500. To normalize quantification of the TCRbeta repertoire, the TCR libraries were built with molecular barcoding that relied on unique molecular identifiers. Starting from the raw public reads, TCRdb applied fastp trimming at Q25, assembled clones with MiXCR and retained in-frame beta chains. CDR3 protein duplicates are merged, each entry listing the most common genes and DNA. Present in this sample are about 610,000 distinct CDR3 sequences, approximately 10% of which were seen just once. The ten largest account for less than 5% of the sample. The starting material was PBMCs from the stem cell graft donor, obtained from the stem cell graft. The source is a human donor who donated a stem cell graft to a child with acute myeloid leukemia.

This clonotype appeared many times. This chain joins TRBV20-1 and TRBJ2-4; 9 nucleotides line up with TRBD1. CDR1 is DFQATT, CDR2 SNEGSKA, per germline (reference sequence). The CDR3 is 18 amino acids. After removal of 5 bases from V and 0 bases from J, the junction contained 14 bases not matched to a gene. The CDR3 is CSALRDRVENIAKNIQYF. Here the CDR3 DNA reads TGCAGTGCTCTTAGGGACAGGGTGGAAAATATAGCCAAAAACATTCAGTACTTC.

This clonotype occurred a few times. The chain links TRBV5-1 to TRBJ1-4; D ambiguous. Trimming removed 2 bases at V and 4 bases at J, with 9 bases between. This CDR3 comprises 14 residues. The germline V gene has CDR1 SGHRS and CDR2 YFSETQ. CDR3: CASSFRGINEKLFF. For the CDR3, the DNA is TGCGCCAGCAGCTTCAGAGGGATTAATGAAAAACTGTTTTTT.

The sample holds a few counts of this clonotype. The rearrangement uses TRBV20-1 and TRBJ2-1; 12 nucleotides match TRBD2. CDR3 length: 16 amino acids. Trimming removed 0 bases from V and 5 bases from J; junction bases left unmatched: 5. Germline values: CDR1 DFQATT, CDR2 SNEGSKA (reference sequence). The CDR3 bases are TGCAGTGCTAGAGATTTTCGGACTAGCGGGAACAATGAGCAGTTCTTC. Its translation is CSARDFRTSGNNEQFF.

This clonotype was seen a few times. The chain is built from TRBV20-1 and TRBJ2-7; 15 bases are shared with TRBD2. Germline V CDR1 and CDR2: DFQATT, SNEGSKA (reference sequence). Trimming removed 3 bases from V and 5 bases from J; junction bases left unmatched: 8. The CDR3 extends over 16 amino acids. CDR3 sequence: CSASGLAGGPRDEQYF. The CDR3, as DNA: TGCAGTGCTAGTGGACTAGCGGGAGGGCCTAGGGACGAGCAGTACTTC.

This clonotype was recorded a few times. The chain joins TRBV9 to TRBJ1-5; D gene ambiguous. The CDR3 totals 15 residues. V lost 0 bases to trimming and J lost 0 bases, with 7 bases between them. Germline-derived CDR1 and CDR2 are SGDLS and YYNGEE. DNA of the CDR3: TGTGCCAGCAGCGTAGATCCGGATAGCAATCAGCCCCAGCATTTT. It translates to CASSVDPDSNQPQHF.

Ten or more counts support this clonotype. CDR3 region: CASSWTSGRVSYEQYF. CDR3 sequence (DNA): TGTGCCAGCAGTTGGACTAGCGGGAGGGTATCCTACGAGCAGTACTTC. The chain joins TRBV6-5 to TRBJ2-7, with 15 bases aligning to TRBD2. Per the germline V gene, CDR1 is MNHEY and CDR2 is SVGAGI. This CDR3 comprises 16 residues. After removal of 4 bases from V and 1 base from J, the junction contained 2 bases not matched to a gene.

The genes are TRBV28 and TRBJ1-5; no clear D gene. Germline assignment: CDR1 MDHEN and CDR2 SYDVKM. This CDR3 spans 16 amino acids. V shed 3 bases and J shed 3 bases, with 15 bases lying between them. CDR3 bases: TGTGCCAGCAGTTTTTCCCTCCCAGGCCACAATCAGCCCCAGCATTTT. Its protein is CASSFSLPGHNQPQHF. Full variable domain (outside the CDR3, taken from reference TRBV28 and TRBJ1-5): DVKVTQSSRYLVKRTGEKVFLECVQDMDHENMFWYRQDPGLGLRLIYFSYDVKMKEKGDIPEGYSVSREKKERFSLILESASTNQTSMYLCASSFSLPGHNQPQHFGDGTRLSIL.

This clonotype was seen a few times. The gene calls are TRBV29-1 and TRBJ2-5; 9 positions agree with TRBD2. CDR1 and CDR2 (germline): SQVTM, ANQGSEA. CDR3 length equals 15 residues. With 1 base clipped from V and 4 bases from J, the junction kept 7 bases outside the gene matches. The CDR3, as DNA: TGCAGCGTTGAAGGGGCGGGAGGGCCTTCAGAGACCCAGTACTTC. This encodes CSVEGAGGPSETQYF.

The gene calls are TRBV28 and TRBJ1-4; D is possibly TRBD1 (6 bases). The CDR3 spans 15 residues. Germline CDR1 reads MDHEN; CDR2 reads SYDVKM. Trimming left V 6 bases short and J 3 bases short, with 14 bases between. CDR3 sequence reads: CASSSPGGANEKLFF. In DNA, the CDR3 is TGTGCCAGCAGCTCACCGGGGGGCGCTAATGAAAAACTGTTTTTT.

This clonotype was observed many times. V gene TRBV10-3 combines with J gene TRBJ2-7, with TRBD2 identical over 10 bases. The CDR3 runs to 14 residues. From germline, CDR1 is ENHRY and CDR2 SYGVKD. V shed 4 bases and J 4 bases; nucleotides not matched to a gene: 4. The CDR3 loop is CAISAGTSAYEQYF. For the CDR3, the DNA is TGTGCCATCAGTGCCGGGACTAGCGCGTACGAGCAGTACTTC.

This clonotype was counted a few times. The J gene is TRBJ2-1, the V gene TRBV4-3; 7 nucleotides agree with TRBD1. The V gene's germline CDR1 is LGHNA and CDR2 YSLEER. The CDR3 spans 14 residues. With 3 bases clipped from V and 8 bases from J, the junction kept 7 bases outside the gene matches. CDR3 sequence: CASSQVDRDDEQFF. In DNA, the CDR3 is TGCGCCAGCAGCCAGGTCGACAGGGACGATGAGCAGTTCTTC.

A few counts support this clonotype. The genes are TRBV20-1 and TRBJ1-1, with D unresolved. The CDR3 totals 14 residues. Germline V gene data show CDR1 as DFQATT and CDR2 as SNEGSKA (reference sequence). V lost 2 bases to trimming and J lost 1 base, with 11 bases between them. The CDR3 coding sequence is TGCAGTGCTAGAAATCGGCCTACGAACACTGAAGCTTTCTTT. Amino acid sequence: CSARNRPTNTEAFF.